The clone carrying this T cell receptor beta chain was counted many times. Its antigen is not identified. 5'-RACE, quantitative and with molecular barcodes, yielded the TCR beta libraries. TCRdb used MiXCR to reprocess the 5' RACE reads, holding one entry per CDR3 protein. The sample lists approximately 38,000 distinct CDR3 sequences, approximately 2.6% seen once, with 4.6% in the top ten. These data are taken from a study of CD8 T cells in ankylosing spondylitis. Regarding the study as a whole: Some of the motif variants had earlier been found in reactive arthritis patients' fluid and blood.

This TCR was recovered from a male donor with ankylosing spondylitis or in good health (not recorded which). Sequences were obtained from blood, either unsorted or a sorted T cell fraction (not recorded which).

CDR3 protein: CASTSGESGNTIYF. CDR3 nucleotides: TGTGCCAGCACGTCCGGGGAGTCTGGAAACACCATATATTTT. The chain is built from TRBV9 and TRBJ1-3; D gene uncertain. Germline V lookup: CDR1 SGDLS, CDR2 YYNGEE. CDR3 length equals 14 residues. Trimming removed 6 bases from V and 1 base from J, with 11 bases in between.